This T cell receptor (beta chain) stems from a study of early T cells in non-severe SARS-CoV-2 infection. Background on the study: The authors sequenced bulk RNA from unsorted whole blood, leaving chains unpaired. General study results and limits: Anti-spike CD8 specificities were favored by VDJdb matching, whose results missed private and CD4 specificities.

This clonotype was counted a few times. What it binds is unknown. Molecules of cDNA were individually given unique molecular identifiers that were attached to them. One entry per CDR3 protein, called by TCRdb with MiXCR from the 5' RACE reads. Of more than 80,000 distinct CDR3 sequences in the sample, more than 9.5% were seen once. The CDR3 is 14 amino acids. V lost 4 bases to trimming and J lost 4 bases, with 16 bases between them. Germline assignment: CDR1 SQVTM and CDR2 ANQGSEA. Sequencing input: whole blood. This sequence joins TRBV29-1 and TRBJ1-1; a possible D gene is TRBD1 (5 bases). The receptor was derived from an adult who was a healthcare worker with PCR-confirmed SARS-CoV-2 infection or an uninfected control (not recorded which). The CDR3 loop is CSVGPQGLTTEAFF. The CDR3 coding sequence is TGCAGCGTTGGGCCCCAGGGATTGACCACTGAAGCTTTCTTT.